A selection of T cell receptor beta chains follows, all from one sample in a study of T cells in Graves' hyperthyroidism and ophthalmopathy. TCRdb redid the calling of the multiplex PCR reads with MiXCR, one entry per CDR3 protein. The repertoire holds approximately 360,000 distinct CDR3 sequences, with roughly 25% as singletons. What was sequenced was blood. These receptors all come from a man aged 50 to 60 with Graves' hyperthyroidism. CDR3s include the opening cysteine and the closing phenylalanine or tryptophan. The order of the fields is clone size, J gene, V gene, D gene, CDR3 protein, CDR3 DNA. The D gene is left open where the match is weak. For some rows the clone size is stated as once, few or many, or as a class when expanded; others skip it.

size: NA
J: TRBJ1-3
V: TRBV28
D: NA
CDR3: CASSSYQGAPPGNTIYF
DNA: TGTGCCAGCAGTTCCTATCAGGGCGCGCCTCCGGGAAACACCATATATTTT

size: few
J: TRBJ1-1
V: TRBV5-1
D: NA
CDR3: CLKDPEAFF
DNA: TGCCTTAAGGACCCTGAAGCTTTCTTT

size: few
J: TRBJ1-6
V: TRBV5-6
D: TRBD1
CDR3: CASSLEGGSSPLHF
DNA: TGTGCCAGCAGCTTGGAAGGGGGCAGCTCACCCCTCCACTTT

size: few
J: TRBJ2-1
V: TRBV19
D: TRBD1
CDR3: CASRRGLVDEQFF
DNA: TGTGCCAGTAGAAGGGGGCTCGTCGATGAGCAGTTCTTC

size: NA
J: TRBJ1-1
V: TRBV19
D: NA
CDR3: CASSIFGRAVNTEAFF
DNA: TGTGCCAGTAGTATTTTCGGTAGAGCAGTCAACACTGAAGCTTTCTTT

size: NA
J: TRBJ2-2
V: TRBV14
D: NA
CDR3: CASSPLEVAGELFF
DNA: TGTGCCAGCAGCCCTCTCGAAGTCGCCGGGGAGCTGTTTTTT

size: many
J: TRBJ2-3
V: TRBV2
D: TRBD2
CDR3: CASRGPTAGAVDTQYF
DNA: TGTGCCAGCAGGGGACCGACGGCGGGAGCCGTAGATACGCAGTATTTT

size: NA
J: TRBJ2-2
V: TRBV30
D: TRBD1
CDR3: CAWSAGGTELFF
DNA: TGTGCCTGGAGCGCAGGGGGCACGGAGCTGTTTTTT

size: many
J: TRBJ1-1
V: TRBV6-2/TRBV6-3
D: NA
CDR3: CASRENTEAFF
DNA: TGTGCCAGCAGAGAGAACACTGAAGCTTTCTTT

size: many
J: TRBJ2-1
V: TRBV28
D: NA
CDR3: CASTTSGTIHEQFF
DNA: TGTGCCAGCACCACATCCGGGACAATCCATGAGCAGTTCTTC

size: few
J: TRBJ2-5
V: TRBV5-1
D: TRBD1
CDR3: CASSLATGGNDGPQETQYF
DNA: TGCGCCAGCAGCTTGGCGACAGGGGGCAATGATGGGCCCCAAGAGACCCAGTACTTC

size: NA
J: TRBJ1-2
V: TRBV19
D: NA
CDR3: CASSMRQWSGYTF
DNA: TGTGCCAGTAGTATGCGGCAGTGGTCGGGCTACACCTTC

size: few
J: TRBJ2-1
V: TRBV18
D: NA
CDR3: CASSPRALNDEQFF
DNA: TGTGCCAGCTCACCACGGGCCTTAAACGATGAGCAGTTCTTC